This passage covers 10 T cell receptor beta chains from one sample sequenced in a study of T cell clonality in common variable immunodeficiency. Some clones are missing from TCRdb's copy, which holds only in-frame ones; the method was immunoSEQ multiplex PCR. This sample has around 60,000 clones and no singletons, with 1.5% to 2% in the ten largest. The sequencing sample was made of peripheral blood mononuclear cells. Receptor source: a person between 18 and 75 years old in good health.

This clone has a count of ten or more. The read is 3 residues too short to cover the CDR3 end, so that end is filled in from the germline J gene. The chain is built from TRBV5-1 and TRBJ2-3, with unresolved D. The CDR3 extends over 15 amino acids. V was shortened by 0 bases and J by 1 base, with 9 bases between the two germline ends. CDR1 is SGHRS and CDR2 is YFSETQ in the germline V gene. CDR3 in amino acids: CASSLDTSRTDTQYF. CDR3 bases read: TGCGCCAGCAGCTTGGACACGTCCCGCACAGATACG. The full variable domain, with the rest looked up from reference TRBV5-1 and TRBJ2-3, is KAGVTQTPRYLIKTRGQQVTLSCSPISGHRSVSWYQQTPGQGLQFLFEYFSETQRNKGNFPGRFSGRQFSNSRSEMNVSTLELGDSALYLCASSLDTSRTDTQYFGPGTRLTVL.

This clone was seen many times. The CDR3 extends 3 residues past the end of the read, so its final part is completed from the germline J gene. The chain is built from TRBV5-1 and TRBJ1-1; D not certain. The germline V and J ends were trimmed by 6 bases and 3 bases, with 12 bases remaining between them. Germline CDR1 SGHRS, CDR2 YFSETQ. This CDR3 has 13 amino acids. CDR3 loop: CASTAKRDTEAFF. CDR3 DNA, as far as it was read: TGCGCCAGCACGGCTAAAAGGGACACTGAA. Using reference TRBV5-1 and TRBJ1-1 for the parts outside the CDR3, the full variable domain is KAGVTQTPRYLIKTRGQQVTLSCSPISGHRSVSWYQQTPGQGLQFLFEYFSETQRNKGNFPGRFSGRQFSNSRSEMNVSTLELGDSALYLCASTAKRDTEAFFGQGTRLTVV.

There are many counts of this clone. The read falls 3 residues short of the CDR3 end, and the missing part is taken from the germline J gene. The rearrangement uses TRBV10-1 and TRBJ2-7; D not resolved. The ends were cut back, 0 bases at V and 5 bases at J, with 8 bases in the middle. The CDR3 length is 13 residues. The germline gives CDR1 WNHNN, CDR2 SYGVQD (reference sequence). The CDR3 here is CASSESNRDEQYF. The CDR3 bases that were read are TGCGCCAGCAGTGAGTCGAACCGGGACGAG.

This clone was counted many times. The sequenced CDR3 bases are TGTGCCAGCAGCTCCGACAGGGGGCGCGGGACTGAA. Protein sequence: CASSSDRGRGTE. The whole CDR3 reads CASSSDRGRGTEAFF. The rearrangement uses TRBV7-8 and TRBJ1-1; TRBD1 matches at 10 bases. Read sequence stops 3 residues before the CDR3 end, and the germline J gene provides the missing end. Germline loops: CDR1 SGHVS, CDR2 FQNEAQ. The trim removed 4 bases at V and 5 bases at J, leaving 7 bases unmatched. The CDR3 totals 15 residues.

This clone was seen many times. Read data end 3 residues before the CDR3 end; the end is taken from the germline J gene. The rearrangement joins TRBV7-3 to TRBJ2-1; 8 bases line up with TRBD1. This CDR3 is built from 14 residues. The V gene end was trimmed by 5 bases and the J gene end by 4 bases; junction bases not matched to a gene: 4. Germline V CDR1 and CDR2: SGHTA, FQGTGA. The covered CDR3 bases are TGTGCCAGCAGCCTCGGACAGGGTTACAATGAG. Its translation is CASSLGQGYNE. From start to end, the CDR3 is CASSLGQGYNEQFF.

This clone was seen ten or more times. The CDR3 end is not reached by the read, which stops 3 residues before it; the germline J gene fills it in. This rearrangement joins TRBV20-1 to TRBJ2-7; possible D gene TRBD1, 6 bases. V was shortened by 6 bases and J by 4 bases, with 16 bases between the two germline ends. CDR3 length: 13 residues. Germline V lookup: CDR1 DFQATT, CDR2 SNEGSKA (reference sequence). CDR3 residues: CSAKQGNEYEQYF. CDR3 DNA (partial): TGCAGTGCGAAACAGGGTAATGAGTACGAG.

The sample holds many counts of this clone. The CDR3 goes on 3 residues after the read ends, and that part is filled in from the germline J gene. This rearrangement joins TRBV5-1 to TRBJ1-2, with D hard to call. Germline CDR1 reads SGHRS; CDR2 reads YFSETQ. The CDR3 extends over 13 amino acids. The V end lost 0 bases, the J end lost 7 bases, and 10 bases lay between the germline ends. The CDR3 bases that were read are TGCGCCAGCAGCTTGGCGGTCAACAGTGGC. Encoded protein: CASSLAVNSG. The whole CDR3 reads CASSLAVNSGYTF.

This clone was seen repeatedly, ten times or more. Read sequence stops 3 residues before the CDR3 end, and the germline J gene provides the missing end. V gene TRBV6-1 combines with J gene TRBJ1-1; D unclear. The V end lost 1 base, the J end lost 5 bases, and 14 bases lay between the germline ends. This CDR3 is 15 amino acids long. Germline CDR1 and CDR2: MNHNS and SASEGT. The part of the CDR3 DNA that was read is TGTGCCAGCAGTGAAGTTCGGGGTTCGAGGACTGAA. Its translation is CASSEVRGSRTE. The entire CDR3 reads CASSEVRGSRTEAFF.

This clone was detected many times. The part of the CDR3 DNA that was read is TGCGCCAGCAGCTGGGCCGGTGAGGGGAACACTGAA. Amino acid sequence: CASSWAGEGNTE. The full CDR3 protein is CASSWAGEGNTEAFF. This sequence joins TRBV5-1 and TRBJ1-1, with D hard to call. The read terminates 3 residues ahead of where the CDR3 ends, so the germline J gene completes it. V was cut by 3 bases and J by 1 base, with 13 bases left in between. The CDR3 spans 15 residues. Germline assignment: CDR1 SGHRS and CDR2 YFSETQ.

There are many counts of this clone. The read comes to an end 3 residues before the CDR3 does, leaving the germline J gene to fill in the end. The chain employs TRBV30 and TRBJ1-5; 7 bases are shared with TRBD1. Looked up from germline, CDR1 is GTSNPN and CDR2 is SVGIG (reference sequence). Losses at the gene ends were 1 base for V and 1 base for J; bases not matched to a gene: 7. CDR3 size: 16 residues. The sequenced part of the CDR3 DNA is TGTGCCTGGAGTGCTGAGACAGGGAGGAGCAATCAGCCC. Translation gives CAWSAETGRSNQP. The complete CDR3 reads CAWSAETGRSNQPQHF.